Listed below are T cell receptor beta chains from one sample, sequenced in a study of PD-L1 blockade in urothelial cancer. Produced via immunoSEQ multiplex PCR; TCRdb's table is partial and in-frame only. The sample records 70,000 to 100,000 clones, about four fifths being singletons. This sample comprised PBMCs, obtained around atezolizumab (anti-PD-L1) treatment. These receptors all come from a man between 60 and 70 years old with urothelial cancer. Each CDR3 is given with its conserved first and last residue. A D gene is named only where the DNA matches it firmly. Clone size is shown for a subset of rows, as once, few, many or a class of expanded clone.

d_gene: -; abundance: -; v_gene: TRBV15; len: 14; j_gene: TRBJ2-4; CDR3nt: TGTGCCACCAGCAGAGCCGGGATCTACGACATTCAGTACTTC; CDR3aa: CATSRAGIYDIQYF
d_gene: TRBD2; abundance: -; v_gene: TRBV5-4; len: 15; j_gene: TRBJ2-1; CDR3nt: TGTGCCAGCAGCCCCCGACTAGCGGGGTTCAATGAGCAGTTCTTC; CDR3aa: CASSPRLAGFNEQFF
d_gene: -; abundance: -; v_gene: TRBV5-6; len: 15; j_gene: TRBJ2-6; CDR3nt: TGTGCCAGCAGCCCTACCGACTCTGGGGCCAACGTCCTGACTTTC; CDR3aa: CASSPTDSGANVLTF
d_gene: TRBD2; abundance: -; v_gene: TRBV9; len: 18; j_gene: TRBJ2-2; CDR3nt: TGTGCCAGCAGCCAAGGACTAGCGGGAGGGCCTGGCACCGGGGAGCTGTTTTTT; CDR3aa: CASSQGLAGGPGTGELFF
d_gene: -; abundance: -; v_gene: TRBV28; len: 16; j_gene: TRBJ2-5; CDR3nt: TGTGCCAGCAGTTTATCGGTGGGAGTTGTGACGGAGACCCAGTACTTC; CDR3aa: CASSLSVGVVTETQYF
d_gene: TRBD1; abundance: -; v_gene: TRBV5-1; len: 16; j_gene: TRBJ1-2; CDR3nt: TGCGCCAGCAGCTCCGAAACCGGGACAGGGGGCGATGGCTACACCTTC; CDR3aa: CASSSETGTGGDGYTF
d_gene: TRBD1; abundance: -; v_gene: TRBV19; len: 16; j_gene: TRBJ2-4; CDR3nt: TGTGCCAGTAGTATTACGGGGACAGGGGCCCAAAACATTCAGTACTTC; CDR3aa: CASSITGTGAQNIQYF
d_gene: TRBD2; abundance: -; v_gene: TRBV6-1; len: 17; j_gene: TRBJ2-7; CDR3nt: TGTGCCAGCAGTGAAGGTCGGGGAGCGGGGGCCCATTACGAGCAGTACTTC; CDR3aa: CASSEGRGAGAHYEQYF
d_gene: -; abundance: -; v_gene: TRBV19; len: 15; j_gene: TRBJ1-3; CDR3nt: TGTGCCAGTAGCGGGGACACCCGCTCTGGAAACACCATATATTTT; CDR3aa: CASSGDTRSGNTIYF
d_gene: -; abundance: -; v_gene: TRBV28; len: 14; j_gene: TRBJ2-1; CDR3nt: TGTGCCAGTAAGACAGAGGCTTTGACTAATGAGCAGTTCTTC; CDR3aa: CASKTEALTNEQFF
d_gene: -; abundance: -; v_gene: TRBV14; len: 14; j_gene: TRBJ2-3; CDR3nt: TGTGCCAGCAGCCCGCGCACAGGGTCAGATACGCAGTATTTT; CDR3aa: CASSPRTGSDTQYF
d_gene: TRBD1; abundance: -; v_gene: TRBV19; len: 14; j_gene: TRBJ1-5; CDR3nt: TGTGCCAGTAGGGGACAGACTTACAATCAGCCCCGGCATTTT; CDR3aa: CASRGQTYNQPRHF
d_gene: -; abundance: -; v_gene: TRBV19; len: 16; j_gene: TRBJ1-2; CDR3nt: TGTGCCAGTACCCCCAAGGAGTCGGGTCTCGGCTATGGCTACACCTTC; CDR3aa: CASTPKESGLGYGYTF
d_gene: TRBD2; abundance: once; v_gene: TRBV10-3; len: 15; j_gene: TRBJ2-3; CDR3nt: TGTGCCATCAACCCTAGCGGGGGGGCATGGGATACGCAGTATTTT; CDR3aa: CAINPSGGAWDTQYF
d_gene: TRBD1; abundance: once; v_gene: TRBV5-6; len: 17; j_gene: TRBJ2-2; CDR3nt: TGTGCCAGCAGCTTGGTTCGATCAGGGGGCGACGCCGGGGAGCTGTTTTTT; CDR3aa: CASSLVRSGGDAGELFF
d_gene: -; abundance: -; v_gene: TRBV9; len: 12; j_gene: TRBJ2-3; CDR3nt: TGTGCCAGCAGCGTAGCCCAAGATACGCAGTATTTT; CDR3aa: CASSVAQDTQYF
d_gene: -; abundance: -; v_gene: TRBV11-1; len: 16; j_gene: TRBJ1-1; CDR3nt: TGTGCCAGCAGCTCGCCGGCAGGGCCCTTGAACACTGAAGCTTTCTTT; CDR3aa: CASSSPAGPLNTEAFF
d_gene: TRBD2; abundance: -; v_gene: TRBV6-6; len: 16; j_gene: TRBJ2-1; CDR3nt: TGTGCCAGCACCCCCAGGGCGGGAGTAATCCCAAATGAGCAGTTCTTC; CDR3aa: CASTPRAGVIPNEQFF
d_gene: TRBD1; abundance: -; v_gene: TRBV28; len: 15; j_gene: TRBJ1-5; CDR3nt: TGTGCCAGCAGTGCAGGGACAGGCCGCAATCAGCCCCAGCATTTT; CDR3aa: CASSAGTGRNQPQHF